Listed below are T cell receptor beta chains from one sample, sequenced in a study of cytomegalovirus exposure and HLA in healthy donors. Repertoires were generated with immunoSEQ multiplex PCR, while TCRdb's copy carries only in-frame clones and drops some. Its table lists some 200,000 clones. Sequencing was done on a sample of PBMCs. The receptors were sampled from a boy aged 5-17 years in good health and CMV-seronegative. The CDR3 runs from the conserved cysteine through the conserved F or W. A D gene is named only where the DNA matches it firmly.

CDR3nt	CDR3aa	v_gene	j_gene	d_gene
TGTGCCAGCAGACAGGGGGGACAGGCCCCAGATACGCAGTATTTT	CASRQGGQAPDTQYF	TRBV7-2	TRBJ2-3	TRBD1
TGTGCCAGCAGCGCCGAGGGCTCCAACTATGGCTACACCTTC	CASSAEGSNYGYTF	TRBV9	TRBJ1-2	-
TGTGCCAGCAGCCGGCACCCCGACAGGGGAACTGAAGCTTTCTTT	CASSRHPDRGTEAFF	TRBV13	TRBJ1-1	TRBD1
TGTGCCAGCAGCGAGACAGGAACTGAAGCTTTCTTT	CASSETGTEAFF	TRBV6-5	TRBJ1-1	-
TGTGCCAGCAGTCTCGCAGGTCCTGCCTACGAGCAGTACTTC	CASSLAGPAYEQYF	TRBV6-5	TRBJ2-7	-
TGCGCCAGCAGCCAAGGTCTAGCGGGGGGTGTGTCCAAAAACATTCAGTACTTC	CASSQGLAGGVSKNIQYF	TRBV4-1	TRBJ2-4	TRBD2
TGTGCCAGCAGTTACTCGACAGGGGGGCCCGGGACCCAGTACTTC	CASSYSTGGPGTQYF	TRBV6-6	TRBJ2-5	TRBD1
TGTGCCAGCAGCTTGGGGGACAGTTATCAGCCCCAGCATTTT	CASSLGDSYQPQHF	TRBV5-5	TRBJ1-5	TRBD1
TGTGCCACCAGCAGCGGGCGGGGGGGCCAAGATACGCAGTATTTT	CATSSGRGGQDTQYF	TRBV15	TRBJ2-3	TRBD2
TGTGCCAGCGACGGACAATTCAATCAGCCCCAGCATTTT	CASDGQFNQPQHF	TRBV28	TRBJ1-5	-
TGCGCCAGCAGCGGGTTAGCGGGGAACAATGAGCAGTTCTTC	CASSGLAGNNEQFF	TRBV5-1	TRBJ2-1	TRBD2
TGTGCCAGCAGCTCCCTAGCGGTGGAGACCCGGTACTTC	CASSSLAVETRYF	TRBV7-2	TRBJ2-5	TRBD2
TGTGCCAGCAGTGAGCCAGGGCTAGACTATGGCTACACCTTC	CASSEPGLDYGYTF	TRBV2	TRBJ1-2	-
TGTGCCAGCACCGGTCGACAGGGCCCCGCTGAAAAACTGTTTTTT	CASTGRQGPAEKLFF	TRBV28	TRBJ1-4	TRBD1